This T cell receptor beta chain was obtained from a study of blood T cell repertoires in COVID-19. Whole-study context: Samples taken during acute and convalescent COVID-19 were collected in the United States, Italy and Spain. PBMCs, B-cell-depleted T cells, or T cells provided the cDNA or gDNA that made up the material.

In germline, CDR1 is SEHNR, CDR2 FQNEAQ (reference sequence). The CDR3 has 14 residues. V dropped 1 base and J dropped 2 bases, with 9 bases sitting between them. Here immunoSEQ multiplex PCR was the method, and the copy in TCRdb shows in-frame clones only, minus some. Of hundreds of thousands of clones listed, approximately 83% are singletons. The material sequenced was peripheral blood. The sequence derives from a woman aged 40 to 49 with active or convalescent COVID-19. The chain couples TRBV7-9 to TRBJ2-7; D may be TRBD2 (6 bases). The CDR3 here is CASSLGGTTYEQYF. DNA for the CDR3: TGTGCCAGCAGCTTAGGCGGGACCACCTACGAGCAGTACTTC.